This passage covers 30 T cell receptor beta chains from one sample sequenced in a study of siplizumab effects on memory and regulatory T cells. Profiled with immunoSEQ multiplex PCR; TCRdb holds only in-frame clones, not every one. Among approximately 94,000 clones listed, approximately 93% were seen once. Input material: CD8+ T cells sorted from blood. The receptors stem from a human donor in good health.

This chain links TRBV25-1 with TRBJ1-5; D uncertain. The CDR3 is 11 residues long. Per the germline V gene, CDR1 is MGHDK and CDR2 is SYGVNS. V gave up 10 bases and J gave up 15 bases, with 19 bases separating them. This CDR3 is CAKPKATTGHF. The CDR3 coding sequence is TGTGCCAAACCCAAAGCGACAACGGGGCATTTT.

V and J are TRBV9 and TRBJ1-1; D is ambiguous. V was trimmed by 0 bases and J by 2 bases, leaving 5 bases between them. This CDR3 spans 13 amino acids. The germline V gene encodes CDR1 SGDLS and CDR2 YYNGEE. CDR3 bases: TGTGCCAGCAGCGTAGTCGATAACACTGAAGCTTTCTTT. This gives the protein CASSVVDNTEAFF.

J is TRBJ1-5 and V is TRBV27; weak D call: TRBD1 (5 bases). Germline V lookup: CDR1 MNHEY, CDR2 SMNVEV (reference sequence). This CDR3 contains 14 residues. Trimming cost V 6 bases and J 7 bases, with 16 bases left between them. The CDR3 reads CASRRGLGEQPQHF. DNA for the CDR3: TGTGCCAGCAGAAGGGGATTGGGGGAACAGCCCCAGCATTTT.

In its sample, this clone was seen once. The rearrangement joins TRBV5-1 to TRBJ1-1, with D hard to call. V was trimmed by 3 bases and J by 3 bases, leaving 9 bases between them. CDR1 and CDR2 from the germline V gene are SGHRS and YFSETQ. This CDR3 is built from 13 residues. The CDR3 sequence: CASSSPGDTEAFF. DNA of the CDR3: TGCGCCAGCAGCTCCCCCGGAGACACTGAAGCTTTCTTT. Drawing the rest from reference TRBV5-1 and TRBJ1-1, the complete variable domain is KAGVTQTPRYLIKTRGQQVTLSCSPISGHRSVSWYQQTPGQGLQFLFEYFSETQRNKGNFPGRFSGRQFSNSRSEMNVSTLELGDSALYLCASSSPGDTEAFFGQGTRLTVV.

This sequence joins TRBV14 and TRBJ2-3, with 8 bases that match TRBD1. The CDR3 extends over 16 amino acids. Germline CDR1 and CDR2: SGHDN and FVKESK. Trimming at V came to 4 bases and at J to 3 bases, leaving 9 bases not matched to a gene. The CDR3 is CASSPPTGAFTDTQYF. The CDR3 DNA follows: TGTGCCAGCAGCCCCCCGACAGGGGCTTTTACAGATACGCAGTATTTT.

This clone was counted a single time. The chain is built from TRBV4-1 and TRBJ2-7, with 12 bases identical to TRBD1. The CDR3 runs to 16 residues. The V and J ends lost 0 bases and 5 bases, in that order; junction bases with no gene match: 5. Looked up from germline, CDR1 is MGHRA and CDR2 is YSYEKL. As DNA, the CDR3 is TGCGCCAGCAGCCAAGACCCGGGACAGGGGGCAAACGAGCAGTACTTC. Its translation: CASSQDPGQGANEQYF.

This sequence joins TRBV15 and TRBJ2-2; D is perhaps TRBD1 (5 bases). This CDR3 region has 15 residues. Germline V gene data show CDR1 as LNHNV and CDR2 as YYDKDF (reference sequence). The V end was cut by 1 base, the J end by 4 bases, with 10 bases between. For the CDR3, the DNA is TGTGCCACCAGCAGAGCTTCCAGGGCCACCGGGGAGCTGTTTTTT. Translation gives CATSRASRATGELFF.

The gene calls are TRBV19 and TRBJ1-1; D is ambiguous. Germline CDR1 reads LNHDA; CDR2 reads SQIVND (reference sequence). Deletions cut 3 bases from V and 1 base from J, with 9 bases between. The CDR3 spans 14 residues. CDR3: CASSMDRENTEAFF. The CDR3 nucleotides read TGTGCCAGTAGTATGGATCGGGAGAACACTGAAGCTTTCTTT. Drawing the rest from reference TRBV19 and TRBJ1-1, the complete variable domain is DGGITQSPKYLFRKEGQNVTLSCEQNLNHDAMYWYRQDPGQGLRLIYYSQIVNDFQKGDIAEGYSVSREKKESFPLTVTSAQKNPTAFYLCASSMDRENTEAFFGQGTRLTVV.

This rearrangement joins TRBV10-2 to TRBJ2-3, with TRBD2 matching 8 bases. Germline V gene data show CDR1 as WSHSY and CDR2 as SAAADI. With 1 base clipped from V and 3 bases from J, the junction kept 6 bases outside the gene matches. CDR3 size: 16 residues. CDR3 loop: CASSEFGRASTDTQYF. The CDR3 DNA is TGCGCCAGCAGTGAGTTCGGGAGGGCCTCGACAGATACGCAGTATTTT.

V gene TRBV30 combines with J gene TRBJ1-1; the D is unclear. The CDR3 loop spans 15 amino acids. Germline V gives CDR1 GTSNPN, CDR2 SVGIG (reference sequence). Trimming pared 5 bases from V and 0 bases from J, leaving 16 bases between. The DNA for the CDR3 is TGTGCCTGGGTCGCCGTGGCCGCTATGAACACTGAAGCTTTCTTT. Amino acid sequence: CAWVAVAAMNTEAFF.

The genes are TRBV20-1 and TRBJ2-7; either TRBD1 or TRBD2 may supply D (6 bases each). This CDR3 is 11 amino acids long. The germline V gene has CDR1 DFQATT and CDR2 SNEGSKA (reference sequence). With 6 bases removed from V and 6 bases from J, the gap between germline ends came to 12 bases. The CDR3 protein is CSAWTAGEQYF. The CDR3, as DNA: TGCAGTGCGTGGACAGCGGGCGAGCAGTACTTC.

J is TRBJ2-2 and V is TRBV18; D call uncertain. The CDR3 runs 17 residues. The ends were cut back, 2 bases at V and 1 base at J, with 14 bases in the middle. Germline values: CDR1 KGHSH, CDR2 LQKENI. The CDR3 sequence: CASSPFRQEENTGELFF. DNA of the CDR3: TGTGCCAGCTCACCATTTAGGCAGGAAGAGAACACCGGGGAGCTGTTTTTT.

The CDR3: CSVNQRGGTGELFF. The CDR3 DNA reads TGCAGCGTCAACCAGCGGGGGGGCACCGGGGAGCTGTTTTTT. The chain links TRBV29-1 to TRBJ2-2, with 10 positions matching TRBD2. The trim removed 6 bases at V and 4 bases at J, leaving 5 bases unmatched. Per germline, CDR1 SQVTM and CDR2 ANQGSEA. The CDR3 consists of 14 residues.

This chain joins TRBV4-2 and TRBJ2-7; the D gene is possibly TRBD2 (6 bases). V gave up 1 base and J gave up 3 bases, with 13 bases separating them. The CDR3 runs to 15 residues. Looked up from germline, CDR1 is LGHNA and CDR2 is YNFKEQ. CDR3 loop: CASSQGEDLVYEQYF. Written as DNA, the CDR3 is TGTGCCAGCAGCCAAGGGGAGGATTTGGTCTACGAGCAGTACTTC.

The chain recombines TRBV7-2 with TRBJ1-1, with unresolved D. CDR3 size: 13 residues. Germline V gene lookup returns CDR1 SGHTA and CDR2 FQGNSA. V was cut by 1 base and J by 1 base, with 4 bases left in between. This CDR3 reads CASSLVTNTEAFF. The CDR3 DNA reads as TGTGCCAGCAGCTTAGTGACGAACACTGAAGCTTTCTTT.

V gene TRBV30 combines with J gene TRBJ1-1; D gene unclear. V lost 3 bases and J lost 1, with 12 bases in between. The CDR3 is 14 residues long. Per germline, CDR1 GTSNPN and CDR2 SVGIG (reference sequence). CDR3 nucleotide sequence: TGTGCCTGGAGACCTGGGTGGAAGAACACTGAAGCTTTCTTT. This translates into CAWRPGWKNTEAFF.

The chain is built from TRBV30 and TRBJ2-5, with D perhaps matching TRBD2 (5 bases). This CDR3 is built from 16 residues. Germline lookup yields CDR1 GTSNPN and CDR2 SVGIG (reference sequence). With 2 bases removed from V and 1 base from J, the gap between germline ends came to 17 bases. CDR3 nucleotide sequence: TGTGCCTGGAGTCCGACCCCCACTAGTTCCCAAGAGACCCAGTACTTC. Its protein product is CAWSPTPTSSQETQYF.

The chain carries TRBV15 and TRBJ2-3; D is undetermined. The CDR3 is made up of 15 amino acids. V lost 2 bases and J lost 1, with 10 bases in between. Germline CDR1 LNHNV, CDR2 YYDKDF (reference sequence). CDR3 sequence reads: CATSRQSSGTDTQYF. The CDR3 DNA reads as TGTGCCACCAGCAGACAAAGTTCTGGCACAGATACGCAGTATTTT.

The V and J genes are TRBV5-5 and TRBJ2-1; 10 bases align to TRBD1. The V gene's germline CDR1 is SGHKS and CDR2 YYEKEE (reference sequence). V was pared by 4 bases and J by 3 bases, with 13 bases of the junction left unmatched. There are 18 residues in the CDR3. The CDR3 nucleotides are TGTGCCAGCAGCGAAAGTCGGGACAGGGGATGGGACTACAATGAGCAGTTCTTC. This sequence encodes CASSESRDRGWDYNEQFF.

The V and J genes are TRBV2 and TRBJ1-6, with D hard to call. Germline CDR1 and CDR2: SNHLY and FYNNEI. This CDR3 is built from 13 residues. V lost 11 bases and J lost 2, with 10 bases in between. The CDR3 protein is CASSGTYNSPLHF. CDR3 DNA sequence: TGTGCCTCGTCGGGTACCTATAATTCACCCCTCCACTTT. The full variable domain, its missing parts supplied by reference TRBV2 and TRBJ1-6, is EPEVTQTPSHQVTQMGQEVILRCVPISNHLYFYWYRQILGQKVEFLVSFYNNEISEKSEIFDDQFSVERPDGSNFTLKIRSTKLEDSAMYFCASSGTYNSPLHFGNGTRLTVT.

This clone has only one observation. V and J are TRBV6-5 and TRBJ1-2; D gene ambiguous. Trimming pared 4 bases from V and 0 bases from J, leaving 12 bases between. This CDR3 is built from 15 residues. Germline values: CDR1 MNHEY, CDR2 SVGAGI. The CDR3: CASSLGSYANYGYTF. Written as DNA, the CDR3 is TGTGCCAGCAGTTTGGGTTCATACGCTAACTATGGCTACACCTTC.

This chain links TRBV18 with TRBJ2-1, with 12 bases identical to TRBD2. Germline V gene data show CDR1 as KGHSH and CDR2 as LQKENI. The CDR3 loop spans 16 amino acids. With V trimmed by 4 bases and J by 7 bases, 8 bases remained unmatched. The CDR3 loop is CASSHSGLAGLNEQFF. DNA for the CDR3: TGTGCCAGCTCACACTCGGGACTAGCGGGTTTGAATGAGCAGTTCTTC.

As for this clone: Germline is not matched at one junction end, which may reflect a read error. The chain couples TRBV7-7 to TRBJ2-5, with TRBD2 as a possible D gene (6 bases). The CDR3 consists of 13 residues. The V gene's germline CDR1 is SSHAT and CDR2 FNYEAQ (reference sequence). The CDR3 protein is CASSWDWGKTQYF. The CDR3 DNA reads TGTGCTAGCAGCTGGGACTGGGGAAAGACCCAGTACTTC. The complete variable domain, with remaining parts taken from reference TRBV7-7 and TRBJ2-5, reads GAGVSQSPRYKVTKRGQDVTLRCDPISSHATLYWYQQALGQGPEFLTYFNYEAQPDKSGLPSDRFSAERPEGSISTLTIQRTEQRDSAMYRCASSWDWGKTQYFGPGTRLLVL.

The J gene is TRBJ1-1, the V gene TRBV4-1; 8 nucleotides agree with TRBD1. Germline trimming cut 4 bases from V and 4 bases from J; bases unmatched to any gene: 8. This CDR3 contains 15 residues. Germline V gene lookup returns CDR1 MGHRA and CDR2 YSYEKL. The CDR3 DNA reads TGCGCCAGCAGCCTCTACAGGCAGGGGGCCACTGAAGCTTTCTTT. Residues: CASSLYRQGATEAFF.

Remarks on this clone: The sample holds other DNA sequences that translate to the same CDR3. This chain uses TRBV9 with TRBJ2-7, with D perhaps matching TRBD1 (5 bases). The CDR3 has 14 residues. Trimming removed 0 bases at V and 1 base at J, with 8 bases between. CDR1 is SGDLS, CDR2 YYNGEE, per germline. In nucleotides, the CDR3 is TGTGCCAGCAGCGTAGCCCAGGGTTCCTACGAGCAGTACTTC. This encodes CASSVAQGSYEQYF.

The V call is TRBV5-5, the J call TRBJ1-1; D is undetermined. In germline, CDR1 is SGHKS, CDR2 YYEKEE (reference sequence). V lost 4 bases and J 4 bases, leaving 11 bases between the germline ends. This CDR3 region has 13 residues. CDR3 region: CASSEGRVTEAFF. CDR3 in DNA: TGTGCCAGCAGCGAAGGTCGGGTCACTGAAGCTTTCTTT.

V and J are TRBV9 and TRBJ2-3; D may be TRBD2 (6 bases). V was cut by 3 bases and J by 1 base, with 12 bases left in between. CDR3 length equals 15 residues. Germline V gene sequence: CDR1 SGDLS, CDR2 YYNGEE. This chain's CDR3 is CASSASGGGTDTQYF. The CDR3 DNA follows: TGTGCCAGCAGCGCGTCCGGAGGGGGCACAGATACGCAGTATTTT.

The V and J genes are TRBV19 and TRBJ2-7, with D perhaps TRBD2 (6 bases). This CDR3 has 14 residues. The germline V gene has CDR1 LNHDA and CDR2 SQIVND (reference sequence). The V and J ends lost 0 bases and 4 bases respectively, with 10 bases between them. CDR3 sequence: CASSIDGGAYEQYF. The CDR3 DNA reads TGTGCCAGTAGTATAGATGGAGGGGCTTACGAGCAGTACTTC.

The chain has TRBV7-9 and TRBJ1-2, with 8 bases identical to TRBD1. Germline lookup yields CDR1 SEHNR and CDR2 FQNEAQ (reference sequence). J was trimmed by 4 bases and V by 4 bases; bases with no gene match: 8. The CDR3 runs to 15 residues. The CDR3, as DNA: TGTGCCAGCAGCTCCGGACAGGGTTCGCCCTATGGCTACACCTTC. It specifies CASSSGQGSPYGYTF.

This clone was detected only a few times. The chain combines TRBV6-5 with TRBJ1-5; D not resolved. CDR3 length equals 15 residues. The V end was cut by 4 bases, the J end by 0 bases, with 10 bases between. CDR1 is MNHEY, CDR2 SVGAGI, per germline. The CDR3 sequence: CASSSLADSNQPQHF. Here the CDR3 DNA reads TGTGCCAGCAGTTCTCTTGCAGATAGCAATCAGCCCCAGCATTTT.